This TCR beta chain was sequenced in a study of neurological immune-mediated disorders. This CDR3 region has 12 residues. The germline V gene encodes CDR1 SGHDN and CDR2 FVKESK. The making of cDNA relied on 5'RACE with 10-nucleotide random UMIs. The output of every sequencing run, over 190 million TCR-beta sequences, came from 15-18 subjects. TCRdb independently ran MiXCR on the 5' RACE reads; one entry per CDR3 protein. The profile covers about 55,000 distinct CDR3 sequences, with 3.6% appearing a single time and roughly 1.5% taken by the ten largest. This clonotype was detected ten times or more. Antigen unknown. One end of the junction is discordant with germline, which a read error may explain. Notes on the study in general: Among 34 multiple sclerosis patients, phylogenetic grouping put the repertoires of 18 into a single related-CDR3 cluster, a possible signature.

Sequenced: PBMCs. The receptor's source is a man aged 25-45 years with multiple sclerosis. The V gene is TRBV14, the J gene TRBJ1-5; D is unresolved. The CDR3 DNA follows: TGTGCCAGCAGCCAAGGCAATCAGCCCCAGAATTTT. Protein: CASSQGNQPQNF.